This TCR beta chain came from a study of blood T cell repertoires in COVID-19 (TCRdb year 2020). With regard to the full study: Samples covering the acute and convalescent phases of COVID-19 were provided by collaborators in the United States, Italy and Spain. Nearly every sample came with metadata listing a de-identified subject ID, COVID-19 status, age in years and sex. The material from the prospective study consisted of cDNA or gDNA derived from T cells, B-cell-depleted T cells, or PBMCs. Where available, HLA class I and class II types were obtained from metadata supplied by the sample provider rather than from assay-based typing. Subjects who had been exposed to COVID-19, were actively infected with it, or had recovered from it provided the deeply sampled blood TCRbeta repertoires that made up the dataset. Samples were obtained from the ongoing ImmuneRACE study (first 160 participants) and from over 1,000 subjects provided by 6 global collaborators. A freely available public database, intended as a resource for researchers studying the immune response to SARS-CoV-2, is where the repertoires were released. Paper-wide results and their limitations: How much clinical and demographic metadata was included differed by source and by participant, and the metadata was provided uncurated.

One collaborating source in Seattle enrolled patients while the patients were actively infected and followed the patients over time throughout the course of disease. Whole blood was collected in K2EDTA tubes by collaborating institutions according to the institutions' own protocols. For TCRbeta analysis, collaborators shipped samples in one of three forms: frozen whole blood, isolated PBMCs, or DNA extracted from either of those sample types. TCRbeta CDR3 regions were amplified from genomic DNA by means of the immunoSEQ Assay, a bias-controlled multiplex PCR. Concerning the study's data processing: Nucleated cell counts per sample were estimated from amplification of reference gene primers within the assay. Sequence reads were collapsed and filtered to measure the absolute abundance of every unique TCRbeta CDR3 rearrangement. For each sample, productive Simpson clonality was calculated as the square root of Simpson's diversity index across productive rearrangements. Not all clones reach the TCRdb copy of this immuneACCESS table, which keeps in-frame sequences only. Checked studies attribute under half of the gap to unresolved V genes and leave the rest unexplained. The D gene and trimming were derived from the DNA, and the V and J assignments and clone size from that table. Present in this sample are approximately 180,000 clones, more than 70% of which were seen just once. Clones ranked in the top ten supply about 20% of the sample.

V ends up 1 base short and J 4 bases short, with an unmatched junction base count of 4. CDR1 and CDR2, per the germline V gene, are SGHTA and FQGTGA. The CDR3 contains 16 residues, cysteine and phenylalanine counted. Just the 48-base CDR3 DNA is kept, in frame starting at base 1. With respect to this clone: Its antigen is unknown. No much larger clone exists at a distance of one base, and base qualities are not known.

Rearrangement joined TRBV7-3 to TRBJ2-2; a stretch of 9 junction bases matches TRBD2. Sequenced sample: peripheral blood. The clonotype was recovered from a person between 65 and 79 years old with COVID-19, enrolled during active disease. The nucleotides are TGTGCCAGCAGCTTAATGGCGGGAGGGAGCACCGGGGAGCTGTTTTTT. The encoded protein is CASSLMAGGSTGELFF.